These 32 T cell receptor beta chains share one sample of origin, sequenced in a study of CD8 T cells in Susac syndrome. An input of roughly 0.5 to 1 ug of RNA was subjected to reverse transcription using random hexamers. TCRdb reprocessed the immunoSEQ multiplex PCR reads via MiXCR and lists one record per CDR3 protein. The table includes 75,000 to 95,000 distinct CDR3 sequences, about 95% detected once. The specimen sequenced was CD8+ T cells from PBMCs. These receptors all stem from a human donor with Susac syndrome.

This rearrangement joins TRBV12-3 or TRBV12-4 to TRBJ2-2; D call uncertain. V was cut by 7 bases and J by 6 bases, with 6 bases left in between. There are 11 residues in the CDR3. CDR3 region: CASTSPGELFF. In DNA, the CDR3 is TGTGCCAGCACCTCTCCCGGGGAGCTGTTTTTT.

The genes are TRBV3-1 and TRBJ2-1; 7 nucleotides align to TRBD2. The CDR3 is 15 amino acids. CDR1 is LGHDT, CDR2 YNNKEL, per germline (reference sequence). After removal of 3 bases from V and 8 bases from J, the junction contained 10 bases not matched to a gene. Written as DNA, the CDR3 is TGTGCCAGCAGCCATCTCAGCGGGATACGCGATGAGCAGTTCTTC. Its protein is CASSHLSGIRDEQFF.

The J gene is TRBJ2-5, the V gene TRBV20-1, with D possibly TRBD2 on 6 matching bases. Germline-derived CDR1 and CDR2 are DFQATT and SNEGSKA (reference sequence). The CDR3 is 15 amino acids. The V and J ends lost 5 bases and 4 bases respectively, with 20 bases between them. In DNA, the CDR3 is TGCAGTGCTGCTCCCCGCTCCTTGGGGGGAGAGACCCAGTACTTC. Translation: CSAAPRSLGGETQYF.

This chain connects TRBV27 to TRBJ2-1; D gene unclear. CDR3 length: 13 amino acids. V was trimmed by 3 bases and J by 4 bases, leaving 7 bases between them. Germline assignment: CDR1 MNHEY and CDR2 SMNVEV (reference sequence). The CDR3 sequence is CASSFSDYNEQFF. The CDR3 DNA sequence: TGTGCCAGCAGTTTCAGTGATTACAATGAGCAGTTCTTC.

For the CDR3, the DNA is TGTGCCAGCAACCCTGGGCAGTCTTTTAGCTATGGCTACACCTTC. This encodes CASNPGQSFSYGYTF. This chain uses TRBV6-5 with TRBJ1-2; D gene uncertain. The CDR3 length is 15 residues. Germline V gives CDR1 MNHEY, CDR2 SVGAGI. Trimming stripped 7 bases from V and 4 bases from J, with 19 bases between.

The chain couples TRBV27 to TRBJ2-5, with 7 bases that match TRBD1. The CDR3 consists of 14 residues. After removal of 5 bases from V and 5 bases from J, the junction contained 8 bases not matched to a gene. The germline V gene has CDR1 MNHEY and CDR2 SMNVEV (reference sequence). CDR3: CASSARQGRETQYF. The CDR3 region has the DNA TGTGCCAGCAGTGCTCGACAGGGCCGGGAGACCCAGTACTTC.

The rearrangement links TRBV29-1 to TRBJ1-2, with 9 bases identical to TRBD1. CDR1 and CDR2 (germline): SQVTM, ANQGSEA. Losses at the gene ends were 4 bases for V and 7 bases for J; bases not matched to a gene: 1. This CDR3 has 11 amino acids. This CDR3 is CSVVGQGGYTF. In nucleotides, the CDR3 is TGCAGCGTTGTGGGACAGGGTGGCTACACCTTC.

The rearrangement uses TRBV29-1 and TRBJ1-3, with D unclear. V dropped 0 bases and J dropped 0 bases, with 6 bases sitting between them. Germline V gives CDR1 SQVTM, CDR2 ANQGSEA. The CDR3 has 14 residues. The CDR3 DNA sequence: TGCAGCGTTGAAGATCTGGGCTCTGGAAACACCATATATTTT. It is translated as CSVEDLGSGNTIYF.

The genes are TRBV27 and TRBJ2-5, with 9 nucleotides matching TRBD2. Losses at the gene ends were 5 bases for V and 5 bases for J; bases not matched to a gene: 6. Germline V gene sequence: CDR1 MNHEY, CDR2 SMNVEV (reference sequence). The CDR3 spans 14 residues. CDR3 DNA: TGTGCCAGCAGTCCGATAGCGGGAGTGGAGACCCAGTACTTC. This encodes CASSPIAGVETQYF.

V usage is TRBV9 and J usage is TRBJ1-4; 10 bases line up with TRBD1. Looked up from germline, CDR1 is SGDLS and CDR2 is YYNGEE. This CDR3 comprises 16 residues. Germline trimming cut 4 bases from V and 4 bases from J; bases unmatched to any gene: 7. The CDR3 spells CASSTETGGLNEKLFF. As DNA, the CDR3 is TGTGCCAGCAGCACAGAGACAGGGGGCCTTAATGAAAAACTGTTTTTT. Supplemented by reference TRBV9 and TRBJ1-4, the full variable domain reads DSGVTQTPKHLITATGQRVTLRCSPRSGDLSVYWYQQSLDQGLQFLIQYYNGEERAKGNILERFSAQQFPDLHSELNLSSLELGDSALYFCASSTETGGLNEKLFFGSGTQLSVL.

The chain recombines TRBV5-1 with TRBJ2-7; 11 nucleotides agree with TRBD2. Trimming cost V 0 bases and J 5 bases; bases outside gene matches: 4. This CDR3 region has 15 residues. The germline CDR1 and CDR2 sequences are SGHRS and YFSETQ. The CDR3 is CASSLELAGVNEQYF. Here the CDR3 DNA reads TGCGCCAGCAGCTTGGAACTAGCGGGAGTAAACGAGCAGTACTTC.

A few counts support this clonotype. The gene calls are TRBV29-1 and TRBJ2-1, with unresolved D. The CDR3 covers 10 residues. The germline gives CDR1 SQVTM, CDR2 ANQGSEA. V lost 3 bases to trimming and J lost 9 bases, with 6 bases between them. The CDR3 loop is CSVDSGEQFF. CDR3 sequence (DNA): TGCAGCGTTGACTCGGGTGAGCAGTTCTTC.

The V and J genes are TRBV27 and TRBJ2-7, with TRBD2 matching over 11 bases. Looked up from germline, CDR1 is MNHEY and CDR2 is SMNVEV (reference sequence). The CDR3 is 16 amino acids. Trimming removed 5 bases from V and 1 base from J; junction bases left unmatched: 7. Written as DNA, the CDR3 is TGTGCCAGCAGTCTCACCCGACTAGCGGGGTCCTACGAGCAGTACTTC. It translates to CASSLTRLAGSYEQYF.

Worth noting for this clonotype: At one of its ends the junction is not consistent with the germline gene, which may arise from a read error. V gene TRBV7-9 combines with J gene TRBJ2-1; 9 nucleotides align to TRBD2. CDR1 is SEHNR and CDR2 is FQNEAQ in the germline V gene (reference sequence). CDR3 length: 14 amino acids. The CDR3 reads CASSLAGPRYEQFF. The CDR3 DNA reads TGTGCCAGCAGCCTAGCGGGACCACGATATGAGCAGTTCTTC. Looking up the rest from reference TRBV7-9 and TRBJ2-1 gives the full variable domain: DTGVSQNPRHKITKRGQNVTFRCDPISEHNRLYWYRQTLGQGPEFLTYFQNEAQLEKSRLLSDRFSAERPKGSFSTLEIQRTEQGDSAMYLCASSLAGPRYEQFFGPGTRLTVL.

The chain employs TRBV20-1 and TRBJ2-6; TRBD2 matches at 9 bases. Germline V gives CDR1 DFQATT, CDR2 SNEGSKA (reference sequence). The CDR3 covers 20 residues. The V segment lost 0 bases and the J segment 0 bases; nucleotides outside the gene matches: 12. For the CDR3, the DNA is TGCAGTGCTAGAGATAGAGTACCTAGCGGGAAAGTCTCTGGGGCCAACGTCCTGACTTTC. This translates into CSARDRVPSGKVSGANVLTF.

As DNA, the CDR3 is TGTGCCAGCAGTGAATTGAGCGGGAGTACCCACGAGCAGTACTTC. Translating gives CASSELSGSTHEQYF. The J gene is TRBJ2-7, the V gene TRBV2; 8 bases line up with TRBD2. V trimming: 2 bases; J trimming: 5 bases; junction bases outside the gene matches: 8. Germline V gene lookup returns CDR1 SNHLY and CDR2 FYNNEI. CDR3 length: 15 amino acids.

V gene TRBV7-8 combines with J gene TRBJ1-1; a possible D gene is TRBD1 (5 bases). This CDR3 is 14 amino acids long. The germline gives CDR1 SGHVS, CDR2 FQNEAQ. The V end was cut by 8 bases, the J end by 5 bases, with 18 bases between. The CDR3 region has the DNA TGTGCCAGCGGGTCTGGGACCGCTGGGACTGAAGCTTTCTTT. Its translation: CASGSGTAGTEAFF.

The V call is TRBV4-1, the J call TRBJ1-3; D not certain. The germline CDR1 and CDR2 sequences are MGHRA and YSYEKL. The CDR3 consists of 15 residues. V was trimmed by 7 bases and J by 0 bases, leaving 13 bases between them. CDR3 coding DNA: TGCGCCAGCATGCCGGACCTTAACTCTGGAAACACCATATATTTT. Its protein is CASMPDLNSGNTIYF.

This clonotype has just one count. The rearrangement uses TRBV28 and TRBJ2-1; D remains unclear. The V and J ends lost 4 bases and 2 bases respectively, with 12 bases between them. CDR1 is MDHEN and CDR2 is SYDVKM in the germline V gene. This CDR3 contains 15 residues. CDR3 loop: CASSSMTEPYNEQFF. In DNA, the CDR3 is TGTGCCAGCAGTTCTATGACTGAACCCTACAATGAGCAGTTCTTC.

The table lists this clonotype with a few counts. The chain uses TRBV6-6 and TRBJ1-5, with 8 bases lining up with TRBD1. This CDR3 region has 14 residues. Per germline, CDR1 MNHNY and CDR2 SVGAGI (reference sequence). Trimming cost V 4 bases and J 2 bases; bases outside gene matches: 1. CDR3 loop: CASSSTGGNQPQHF. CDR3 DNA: TGTGCCAGCAGTTCGACAGGGGGCAATCAGCCCCAGCATTTT.

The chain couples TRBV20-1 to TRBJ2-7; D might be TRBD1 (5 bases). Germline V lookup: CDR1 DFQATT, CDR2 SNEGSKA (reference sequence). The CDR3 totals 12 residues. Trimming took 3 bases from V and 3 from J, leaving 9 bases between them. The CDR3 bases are TGCAGTGCTAGGGACACTAACTACGAGCAGTACTTC. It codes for CSARDTNYEQYF.

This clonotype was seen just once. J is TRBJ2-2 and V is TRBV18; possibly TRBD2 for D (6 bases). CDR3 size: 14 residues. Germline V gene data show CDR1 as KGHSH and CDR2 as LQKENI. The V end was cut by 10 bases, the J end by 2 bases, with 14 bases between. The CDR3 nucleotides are TGTGCCACCGAAGGAGGGGAAAACACCGGGGAGCTGTTTTTT. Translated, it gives CATEGGENTGELFF.

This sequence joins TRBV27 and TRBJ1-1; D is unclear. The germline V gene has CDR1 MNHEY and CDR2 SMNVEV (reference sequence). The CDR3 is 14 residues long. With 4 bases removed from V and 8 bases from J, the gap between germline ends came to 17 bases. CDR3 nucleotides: TGTGCCAGCAGTTCGTCCTCCTCGATGATCGAAGCTTTCTTT. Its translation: CASSSSSSMIEAFF.

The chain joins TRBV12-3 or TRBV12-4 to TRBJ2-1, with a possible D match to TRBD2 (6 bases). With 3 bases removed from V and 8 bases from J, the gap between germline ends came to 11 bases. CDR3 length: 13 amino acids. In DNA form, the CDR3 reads TGTGCCAGCAGTTTTTGGAGGGGCGATGAGCAGTTCTTC. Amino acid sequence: CASSFWRGDEQFF.

The CDR3 bases are TGTGCCAGCATCCATCAGGGGGCGAACACTGAAGCTTTCTTT. Translation: CASIHQGANTEAFF. The V gene is TRBV5-6, the J gene TRBJ1-1, with TRBD1 matching 8 bases. The CDR3 sequence is 14 residues long. V gave up 6 bases and J gave up 1 base; unmatched junction bases: 5. The germline CDR1 and CDR2 sequences are SGHDT and YYEEEE.

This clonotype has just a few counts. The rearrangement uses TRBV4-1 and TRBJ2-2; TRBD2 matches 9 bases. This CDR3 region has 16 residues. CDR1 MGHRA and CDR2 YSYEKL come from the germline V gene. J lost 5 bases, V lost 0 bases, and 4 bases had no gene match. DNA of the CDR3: TGCGCCAGCAGCCAAGATGGCGGGGGGGTTACCGGGGAGCTGTTTTTT. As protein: CASSQDGGGVTGELFF.

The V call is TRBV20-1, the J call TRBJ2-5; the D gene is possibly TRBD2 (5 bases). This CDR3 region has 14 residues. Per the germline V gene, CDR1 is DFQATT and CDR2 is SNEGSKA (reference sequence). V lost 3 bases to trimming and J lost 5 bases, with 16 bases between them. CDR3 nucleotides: TGCAGTGCTAGGGACGGACGGGAAACGGAGACCCAGTACTTC. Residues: CSARDGRETETQYF.

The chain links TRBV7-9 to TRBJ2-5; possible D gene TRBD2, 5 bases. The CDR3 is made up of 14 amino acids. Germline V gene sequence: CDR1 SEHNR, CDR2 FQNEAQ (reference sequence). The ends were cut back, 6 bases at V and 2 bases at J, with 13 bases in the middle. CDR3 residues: CASSTEVEQETQYF. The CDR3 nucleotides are TGTGCCAGCAGTACGGAGGTGGAGCAAGAGACCCAGTACTTC.

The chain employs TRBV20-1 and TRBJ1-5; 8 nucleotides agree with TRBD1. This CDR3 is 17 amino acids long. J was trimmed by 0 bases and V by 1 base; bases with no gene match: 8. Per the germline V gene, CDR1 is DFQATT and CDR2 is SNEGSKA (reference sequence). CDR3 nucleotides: TGCAGTGCTAGAGTGACAGGGGAGGGATATAGCAATCAGCCCCAGCATTTT. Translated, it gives CSARVTGEGYSNQPQHF.

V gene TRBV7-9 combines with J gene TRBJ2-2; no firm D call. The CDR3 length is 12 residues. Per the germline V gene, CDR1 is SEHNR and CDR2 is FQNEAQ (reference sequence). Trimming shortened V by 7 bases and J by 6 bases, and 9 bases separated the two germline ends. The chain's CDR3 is CASIPRAGELFF. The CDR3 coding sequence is TGTGCCAGCATCCCCCGAGCCGGGGAGCTGTTTTTT.

This CDR3 is CASSQAAGTEAFF. CDR3 nucleotides: TGTGCCAGCAGCCAAGCGGCTGGGACTGAAGCTTTCTTT. The chain links TRBV14 to TRBJ1-1; D is unresolved. In germline, CDR1 is SGHDN, CDR2 FVKESK. V dropped 1 base and J dropped 5 bases, with 8 bases sitting between them. The CDR3 length is 13 residues.

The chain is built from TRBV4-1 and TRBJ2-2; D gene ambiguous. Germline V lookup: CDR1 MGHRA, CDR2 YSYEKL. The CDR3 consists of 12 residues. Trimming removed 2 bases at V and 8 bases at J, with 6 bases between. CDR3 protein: CASSQSAGELFF. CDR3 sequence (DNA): TGCGCCAGCAGCCAATCGGCGGGGGAGCTGTTTTTT.